This TCR beta chain was identified during a study of Ad26.COV2.S vaccination and SARS-CoV-2 variants. Findings and caveats of the study: Possible underestimation of total T cell responses by the TCR breadth and depth analyses was noted.

Data came from immunoSEQ multiplex PCR; TCRdb stores just in-frame clones and leaves some out. The profile shows about 680,000 clones, approximately 88% of them singletons. Germline lookup yields CDR1 SGHRS and CDR2 YFSETQ. Deletions cut 2 bases from V and 8 bases from J, with 11 bases between. The CDR3 is made up of 14 amino acids. This clone was seen just once. Its cognate antigen is unknown. Treatment given: about 20 received Ad26.COV2.S at low or high dose, single or two shots; about 5 received placebo; per-sample allocation not given. Samples analyzed were those drawn on day 63 after the first vaccine or placebo injection.

The chain uses TRBV5-1 and TRBJ1-6; D perhaps matches TRBD1 (5 bases). The specimen comprised peripheral blood, sampled in a trial of Ad26.COV2.S vaccine versus placebo. The source is a person aged 18-65 years who received the Ad26.COV2.S COVID-19 vaccine or a placebo. The CDR3 protein is CASSLRDGDSPLHF. The DNA of the CDR3 is TGCGCCAGCAGCTTACGGGACGGGGATTCACCCCTCCACTTT. The full variable domain, in which reference TRBV5-1 and TRBJ1-6 provide the parts outside the CDR3, is KAGVTQTPRYLIKTRGQQVTLSCSPISGHRSVSWYQQTPGQGLQFLFEYFSETQRNKGNFPGRFSGRQFSNSRSEMNVSTLELGDSALYLCASSLRDGDSPLHFGNGTRLTVT.